This T cell receptor (beta chain) emerged from a study of cytomegalovirus exposure and HLA in healthy donors. Of note for this clone: Its antigen remains unknown.

The PCR used 60 Vbeta and 13 Jbeta primers. Clones were read by immunoSEQ multiplex PCR, and TCRdb kept only the in-frame ones, dropping some. Among 99,000 or so clones listed, 78% were seen once. Whole-study findings and limits: With DRB1 most and HLA-C fewest, TCR association rates differed between HLA loci in a later analysis.

Germline CDR1 and CDR2: MNHEY and SVGAGI. Trimming pared 0 bases from V and 4 bases from J, leaving 9 bases between. The CDR3 covers 14 residues. Input material: PBMCs. The receptor's source is a woman aged 40 to 49 in good health and CMV-seronegative. The V call is TRBV6-5, the J call TRBJ2-5; a possible D gene is TRBD2 (6 bases). CDR3 residues: CASSYSTSRETQYF. CDR3 sequence (DNA): TGTGCCAGCAGTTACTCGACTAGTCGAGAGACCCAGTACTTC.